This TCR beta chain was documented in a study of blood T cell repertoires in COVID-19. Study at large: Material from acute and convalescent COVID-19 was sourced from the United States, Italy and Spain.

The V and J ends lost 5 bases and 7 bases respectively, with 8 bases between them. Germline V gene data show CDR1 as LNHDA and CDR2 as SQIVND (reference sequence). The CDR3 has 11 amino acids. The method was immunoSEQ multiplex PCR; TCRdb's version includes in-frame clones alone and lacks a portion of them. Of hundreds of thousands of clones in the sample, roughly 91% were seen once. The source material was peripheral blood. V is TRBV19 and J is TRBJ1-2; possible D gene TRBD1, 6 bases. The source is a woman between 50 and 59 years old with COVID-19, enrolled during active disease. The CDR3, as DNA: TGTGCCAGTAGTCTGACAGGTGGCTACACCTTC. It yields the protein CASSLTGGYTF.